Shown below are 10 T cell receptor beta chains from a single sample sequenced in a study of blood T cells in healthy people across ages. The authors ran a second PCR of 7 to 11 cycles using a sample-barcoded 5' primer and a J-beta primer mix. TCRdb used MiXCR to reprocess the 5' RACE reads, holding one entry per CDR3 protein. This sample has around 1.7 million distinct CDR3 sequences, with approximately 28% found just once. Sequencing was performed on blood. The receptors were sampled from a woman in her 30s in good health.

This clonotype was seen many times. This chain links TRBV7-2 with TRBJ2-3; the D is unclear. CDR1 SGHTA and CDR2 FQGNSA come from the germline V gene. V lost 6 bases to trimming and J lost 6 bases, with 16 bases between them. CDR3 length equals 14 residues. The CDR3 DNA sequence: TGTGCCAGCAGACATAGGTCATCTGGGGATACGCAGTATTTT. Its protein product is CASRHRSSGDTQYF.

The CDR3 bases are TGCAGTGCTAGAGATTTTCCCACTGGAAATTCACCCCTCCACTTT. Translated: CSARDFPTGNSPLHF. The gene calls are TRBV20-1 and TRBJ1-6; D not certain. Germline loops: CDR1 DFQATT, CDR2 SNEGSKA (reference sequence). V gave up 0 bases and J gave up 7 bases, with 13 bases separating them. This CDR3 spans 15 amino acids.

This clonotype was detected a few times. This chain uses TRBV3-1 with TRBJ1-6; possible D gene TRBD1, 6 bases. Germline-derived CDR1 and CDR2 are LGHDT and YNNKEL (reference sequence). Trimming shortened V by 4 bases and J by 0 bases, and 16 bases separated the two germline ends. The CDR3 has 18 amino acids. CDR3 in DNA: TGTGCCAGCAGCCTTGGGACACCCAGGAGCTCCTATAATTCACCCCTCCACTTT. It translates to CASSLGTPRSSYNSPLHF. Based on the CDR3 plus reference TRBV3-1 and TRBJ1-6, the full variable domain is DTAVSQTPKYLVTQMGNDKSIKCEQNLGHDTMYWYKQDSKKFLKIMFSYNNKELIINETVPNRFSPKSPDKAHLNLHINSLELGDSAVYFCASSLGTPRSSYNSPLHFGNGTRLTVT.

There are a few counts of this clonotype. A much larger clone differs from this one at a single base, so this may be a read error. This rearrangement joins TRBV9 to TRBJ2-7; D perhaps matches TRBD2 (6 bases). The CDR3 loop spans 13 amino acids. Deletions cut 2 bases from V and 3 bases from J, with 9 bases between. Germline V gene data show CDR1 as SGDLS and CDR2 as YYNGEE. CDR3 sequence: CASSVNGSYEQYF. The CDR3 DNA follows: TGTGCCAGCAGCGTCAACGGGAGCTACGAGCAGTACTTC.

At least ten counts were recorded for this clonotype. The CDR3 protein is CSARDRADHEQFF. As DNA, the CDR3 is TGCAGTGCTAGAGATCGGGCAGACCATGAGCAGTTCTTC. This chain joins TRBV20-1 and TRBJ2-1; D gene ambiguous. This CDR3 contains 13 residues. Germline V gene sequence: CDR1 DFQATT, CDR2 SNEGSKA (reference sequence). Trimming shortened V by 0 bases and J by 8 bases, and 11 bases separated the two germline ends.

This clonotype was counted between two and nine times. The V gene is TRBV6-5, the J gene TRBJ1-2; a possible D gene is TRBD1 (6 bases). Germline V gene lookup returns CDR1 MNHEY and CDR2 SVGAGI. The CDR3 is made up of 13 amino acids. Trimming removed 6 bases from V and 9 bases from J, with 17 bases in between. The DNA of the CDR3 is TGTGCCAGCAGCCCTGACAGGAGACAACGCTACACCTTC. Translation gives CASSPDRRQRYTF.

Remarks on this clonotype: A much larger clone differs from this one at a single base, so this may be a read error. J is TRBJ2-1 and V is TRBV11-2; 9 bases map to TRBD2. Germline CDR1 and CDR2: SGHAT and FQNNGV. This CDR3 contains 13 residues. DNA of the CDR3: TGTCCCACCCGAGGCGGGGGGGACAATGAGCAGTTCTTC. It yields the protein CPTRGGGDNEQFF. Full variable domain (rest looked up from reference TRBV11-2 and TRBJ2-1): EAGVAQSPRYKIIEKRQSVAFWCNPISGHATLYWYQQILGQGPKLLIQFQNNGVVDDSQLPKDRFSAERLKGVDSTLKIQPAKLEDSAVYLCPTRGGGDNEQFFGPGTRLTVL.

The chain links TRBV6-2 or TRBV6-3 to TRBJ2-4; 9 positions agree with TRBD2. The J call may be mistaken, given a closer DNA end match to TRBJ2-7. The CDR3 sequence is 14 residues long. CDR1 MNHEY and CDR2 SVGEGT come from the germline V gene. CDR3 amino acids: CASSRGLAENEQYF. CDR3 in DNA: TGTGCCAGCAGTCGGGGACTAGCTGAGAACGAGCAGTACTTC.

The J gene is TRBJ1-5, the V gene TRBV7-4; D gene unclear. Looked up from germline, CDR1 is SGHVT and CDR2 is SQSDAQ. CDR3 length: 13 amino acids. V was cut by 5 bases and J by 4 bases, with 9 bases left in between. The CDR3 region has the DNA TGTGCCAGCAGCCCTTACACGAATCAGCCCCAGCATTTT. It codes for CASSPYTNQPQHF. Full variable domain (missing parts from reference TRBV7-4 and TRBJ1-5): GAGVSQSPRYKVAKRGRDVALRCDSISGHVTLYWYRQTLGQGSEVLTYSQSDAQRDKSGRPSGRFSAERPERSVSTLKIQRTEQGDSAVYLCASSPYTNQPQHFGDGTRLSIL.

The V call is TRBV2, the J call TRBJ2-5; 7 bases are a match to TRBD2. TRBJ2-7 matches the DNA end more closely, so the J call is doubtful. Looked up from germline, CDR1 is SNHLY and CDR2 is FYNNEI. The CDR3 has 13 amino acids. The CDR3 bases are TGTGCCAGCGGGGGGGAAGTTGTTGACGAGCAGTACTTC. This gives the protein CASGGEVVDEQYF.